The clone carrying this T cell receptor beta chain was seen a handful of times. What it recognizes is unknown. The sample comes from a study of T-cell memory formation after mild COVID-19. Overall study findings and caveats: Pre-infection memory carried some responding clones, suggesting that cross-reactive memory joined.

Each CDR3 protein gets one entry after TCRdb re-called the 5' RACE reads with MiXCR. Here the sample spans more than 350,000 distinct CDR3 sequences, 15% to 20% being singletons. The germline gives CDR1 LGHNA, CDR2 YSLEER. CDR3 length: 12 amino acids. Trimming shortened V by 2 bases and J by 4 bases, and 4 bases separated the two germline ends. The sample consisted of PBMCs or a T cell subset sorted from them (not recorded which). This sequence was found in a man aged 18 to 29 who had mild COVID-19 (a few samples of this study predate the infection). Cell type and time point are not known. This chain uses TRBV4-3 with TRBJ2-3; D remains unclear. The CDR3 DNA reads TGCGCCAGCAGCCAACCTCCAGATACGCAGTATTTT. Translation: CASSQPPDTQYF.